This TCR beta chain originates from a study of blood T cell repertoires in COVID-19. Study summary: COVID-19 samples from acute and convalescent phases originated in the United States, Italy and Spain. From T cells, B-cell-depleted T cells, or PBMCs came the material, which was cDNA or gDNA.

The V and J ends lost 0 bases and 9 bases respectively, with 12 bases between them. Germline assignment: CDR1 SGHDT and CDR2 YYEEEE. The CDR3 has 13 amino acids. In the authors' methods: Reference gene primers were amplified, and this amplification served to estimate nucleated cell counts. The repertoire was sequenced with immunoSEQ multiplex PCR; TCRdb's copy has only in-frame clones and lacks some. The V and J calls and clone size were taken over from that table, and D and trimming were inferred from the DNA. In the table there are about 200,000 clones, roughly nine tenths of which are singletons. The V and J genes are TRBV5-6 and TRBJ1-2; D remains unclear. This TCR came from a woman aged 50 to 65 with acute or convalescent COVID-19. The sequencing sample was made of peripheral blood. The chain's CDR3 is CASSLAEVGRYTF. CDR3 DNA: TGTGCCAGCAGCTTGGCCGAGGTAGGTCGCTACACCTTC. Variable domain in full (rest from reference TRBV5-6 and TRBJ1-2): DAGVTQSPTHLIKTRGQQVTLRCSPKSGHDTVSWYQQALGQGPQFIFQYYEEEERQRGNFPDRFSGHQFPNYSSELNVNALLLGDSALYLCASSLAEVGRYTFGSGTRLTVV.